The 8 T cell receptor beta chains presented below share a single source sample, sequenced in a study of vaccination and CD4 T cells after COVID-19. CD4+ T cells that had been cultured provided DNA sequenced with the Oncomine TCR Beta short-read assay. TCRdb analysed the PCR reads with MiXCR anew, one entry per CDR3 protein. The sample carries 9,500 to 10,000 distinct CDR3 sequences, under 70% recorded once. Described treatment: roughly ten-day PBMC culture with coronavirus spike peptide pools or control peptides (ViraFEST assay). No antigen is known for these receptors. The sequenced material came from CD4+ T cells from blood, cultured in vitro. All receptors come from a human donor who had recovered from COVID-19.

V usage is TRBV24-1 and J usage is TRBJ1-1, with a weak D call TRBD1 (5 bases). This CDR3 spans 11 amino acids. From germline, CDR1 is KGHDR and CDR2 SFDVKD. V lost 6 bases and J 6 bases, leaving 7 bases between the germline ends. The CDR3: CATSLGAEAFF. CDR3 bases: TGTGCCACCAGTCTAGGGGCTGAAGCTTTCTTT.

Only one count was recorded for this clonotype. The rearrangement links TRBV30 to TRBJ1-2; D is ambiguous. The germline gives CDR1 GTSNPN, CDR2 SVGIG (reference sequence). The CDR3 has 15 residues. Trimming removed 0 bases from V and 8 bases from J, with 19 bases in between. The CDR3 nucleotides are TGTGCCTGGAGTGTACGAGGCCCTGGTAAGGAGGGCTACACCTTC. Translated, it gives CAWSVRGPGKEGYTF. Full variable domain (rest looked up from reference TRBV30 and TRBJ1-2): SQTIHQWPATLVQPVGSPLSLECTVEGTSNPNLYWYRQAAGRGLQLLFYSVGIGQISSEVPQNLSASRPQDRQFILSSKKLLLSDSGFYLCAWSVRGPGKEGYTFGSGTRLTVV.

The chain carries TRBV24-1 and TRBJ2-5; no definite D call. Trimming took 4 bases from V and 5 from J, leaving 7 bases between them. This CDR3 region has 12 residues. Germline CDR1 KGHDR, CDR2 SFDVKD. CDR3 coding DNA: TGTGCCACCAGTGACACCGCGGAGACCCAGTACTTC. It specifies CATSDTAETQYF.

The rearrangement links TRBV7-9 to TRBJ1-2; perhaps TRBD1 as D (5 bases). The germline V and J ends were trimmed by 6 bases and 8 bases, with 16 bases remaining between them. Germline CDR1 is SEHNR and CDR2 is FQNEAQ (reference sequence). CDR3 length equals 13 residues. The CDR3 loop reads CASSFGAAGGYTF. The CDR3, as DNA: TGTGCCAGCAGTTTCGGGGCGGCGGGCGGCTACACCTTC.

V usage is TRBV12-5 and J usage is TRBJ1-1, with D tentatively TRBD1 (5 bases). The CDR3 consists of 13 residues. V shed 6 bases and J shed 1 base, with 9 bases lying between them. Germline CDR1 is LGHNT and CDR2 is FRNRAP. Here the CDR3 reads CASGLDKNTEAFF. DNA for the CDR3: TGTGCTAGTGGCCTGGACAAGAACACTGAAGCTTTCTTT. Drawing the rest from reference TRBV12-5 and TRBJ1-1, the complete variable domain is DARVTQTPRHKVTEMGQEVTMRCQPILGHNTVFWYRQTMMQGLELLAYFRNRAPLDDSGMPKDRFSAEMPDATLATLKIQPSEPRDSAVYFCASGLDKNTEAFFGQGTRLTVV.

The chain couples TRBV25-1 to TRBJ1-3, with TRBD1 identical over 7 bases. The V and J ends lost 3 bases and 3 bases, in that order; junction bases with no gene match: 5. There are 15 residues in the CDR3. In germline, CDR1 is MGHDK, CDR2 SYGVNS. The CDR3 nucleotides are TGTGCCAGCAGTGACCTTAACAGGGGTGGAAACACCATATATTTT. Translated, it gives CASSDLNRGGNTIYF.

The chain combines TRBV7-8 with TRBJ2-1; 12 bases fit TRBD2. CDR3 length: 15 residues. Trimming at V came to 5 bases and at J to 5 bases, leaving 4 bases not matched to a gene. CDR1 SGHVS and CDR2 FQNEAQ come from the germline V gene. The CDR3 reads CASSIGLAGNNEQFF. DNA for the CDR3: TGTGCCAGCAGCATAGGACTAGCGGGGAACAATGAGCAGTTCTTC.

The rearrangement joins TRBV20-1 to TRBJ2-1, with TRBD2 identical over 10 bases. Germline V gene data show CDR1 as DFQATT and CDR2 as SNEGSKA (reference sequence). The CDR3 totals 16 residues. V lost 2 bases to trimming and J lost 4 bases; unmatched junction nucleotides: 8. CDR3 DNA sequence: TGCAGTGCTAGACGAATCGGGACTAGCGCTTACAATGAGCAGTTCTTC. Translation gives CSARRIGTSAYNEQFF.